This TCR beta chain was documented in a study of T cells in Graves' hyperthyroidism and ophthalmopathy. Authors of the study amplified TCR beta CDR3 regions from RNA transcripts. First-round RT-PCR of the TCR CDR3 relied on the HTBI primer set. TCRdb independently ran MiXCR on the multiplex PCR reads; one entry per CDR3 protein. Here the sample spans hundreds of thousands of distinct CDR3 sequences, more than 15% being singletons. This clonotype was detected a few times. The sequenced material came from blood. The source is a woman in her forties with Graves' ophthalmopathy.

The CDR3 sequence: CASRGVYGEQFF. DNA for the CDR3: TGCGCCAGCAGAGGGGTGTATGGGGAGCAGTTCTTC. This rearrangement joins TRBV5-1 to TRBJ2-1, with a tentative D call TRBD1 (5 bases). V dropped 5 bases and J dropped 10 bases, with 13 bases sitting between them. Germline V gene data show CDR1 as SGHRS and CDR2 as YFSETQ. The CDR3 is made up of 12 amino acids.